The 4 T cell receptor beta chains reported below all come from one sample, sequenced in a study of CD8 T cells in Susac syndrome. cDNA came from approximately 0.5 to 1 ug RNA primed by random hexamers. Each CDR3 protein gets one entry after TCRdb re-called the immunoSEQ multiplex PCR reads with MiXCR. The table lists 170,000 or so distinct CDR3 sequences, approximately 93% of them singletons. Specimen: CD4+ T cells from PBMCs. These receptors were collected from a human donor with multiple sclerosis.

The rearrangement uses TRBV19 and TRBJ2-1, with D possibly called TRBD1 or TRBD2 (6 bases each). V lost 5 bases and J 0 bases, leaving 14 bases between the germline ends. The germline CDR1 and CDR2 sequences are LNHDA and SQIVND (reference sequence). The CDR3 length is 16 residues. CDR3 sequence: CASSRTAGHSYNEQFF. In DNA form, the CDR3 reads TGTGCCAGTAGTCGGACAGCGGGTCACTCCTACAATGAGCAGTTCTTC.

In its sample, this clonotype was seen a few times. The chain couples TRBV5-1 to TRBJ2-7, with D possibly being TRBD1 (5 bases). This CDR3 spans 15 amino acids. V dropped 4 bases and J dropped 2 bases, with 16 bases sitting between them. Germline V gene data show CDR1 as SGHRS and CDR2 as YFSETQ. The CDR3 DNA reads TGCGCCAGCAGCGTGGGGAACAAGGGGCCCTACGAGCAGTACTTC. It specifies CASSVGNKGPYEQYF.

The V and J genes are TRBV5-1 and TRBJ2-1; no reliable D call. CDR1 and CDR2 (germline): SGHRS, YFSETQ. The CDR3 length is 12 residues. The V end lost 4 bases, the J end lost 6 bases, and 8 bases lay between the germline ends. The CDR3 loop is CASSPQPNEQFF. The CDR3 nucleotides are TGCGCCAGCAGCCCACAACCCAATGAGCAGTTCTTC.

This chain connects TRBV3-1 to TRBJ1-1, with 8 nucleotides matching TRBD1. Germline trimming cut 5 bases from V and 4 bases from J; bases unmatched to any gene: 9. The germline V gene encodes CDR1 LGHDT and CDR2 YNNKEL (reference sequence). The length of the CDR3 is 15 residues. The CDR3 DNA sequence: TGTGCCAGCAGCGTAGGACAGGGCAAGGTCACTGAAGCTTTCTTT. Protein sequence: CASSVGQGKVTEAFF.